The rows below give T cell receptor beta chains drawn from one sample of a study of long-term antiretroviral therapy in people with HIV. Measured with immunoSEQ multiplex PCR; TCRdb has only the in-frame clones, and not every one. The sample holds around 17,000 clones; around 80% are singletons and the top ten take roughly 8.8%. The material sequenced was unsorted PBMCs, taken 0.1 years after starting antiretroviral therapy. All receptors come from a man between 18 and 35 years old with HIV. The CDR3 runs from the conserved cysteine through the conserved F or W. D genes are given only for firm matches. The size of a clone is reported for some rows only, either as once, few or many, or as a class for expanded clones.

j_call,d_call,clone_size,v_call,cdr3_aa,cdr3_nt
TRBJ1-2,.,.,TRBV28,CASTPNVGNGYTF,TGTGCCAGCACCCCTAACGTTGGAAATGGCTACACCTTC
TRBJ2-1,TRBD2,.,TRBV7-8,CASSFRLAGTYEQFF,TGTGCCAGCAGCTTTCGACTAGCGGGCACCTATGAGCAGTTCTTC
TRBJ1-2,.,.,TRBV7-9,CASSLEAVYGYTF,TGTGCCAGCAGCTTAGAGGCGGTGTATGGCTACACCTTC
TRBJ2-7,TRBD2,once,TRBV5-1,CASSLVPAPKTSGRIYEQYF,TGCGCCAGCAGCTTGGTCCCCGCCCCTAAGACTAGCGGGAGGATCTACGAGCAGTACTTC
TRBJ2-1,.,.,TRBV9,CASSVVPVRVGNHEQFF,TGTGCCAGCAGCGTAGTCCCGGTGAGGGTGGGTAACCATGAGCAGTTCTTC
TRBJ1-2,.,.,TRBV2,CASSLTGTENYGYTF,TGTGCCAGCAGCTTAACCGGGACGGAGAACTATGGCTACACCTTC
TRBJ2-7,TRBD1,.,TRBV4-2,CASSYPGTGGEQYF,TGTGCCAGCAGCTACCCCGGGACAGGAGGCGAGCAGTACTTC
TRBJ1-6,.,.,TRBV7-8,CASSSDGNSPLHF,TGTGCCAGCAGCTCAGACGGGAATTCACCCCTCCACTTT
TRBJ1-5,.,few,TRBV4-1,CASSHIFLLGQPQHF,TGCGCCAGCAGCCATATTTTTCTGTTGGGTCAGCCCCAGCATTTT
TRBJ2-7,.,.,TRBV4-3,CASSLSQRGEQYF,TGCGCCAGCAGCCTCAGCCAGAGGGGCGAGCAGTACTTC
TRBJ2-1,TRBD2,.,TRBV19,CASSLGLAGVNEQFF,TGTGCCAGTAGTTTGGGACTAGCGGGAGTAAATGAGCAGTTCTTC
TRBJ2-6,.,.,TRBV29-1,CSVEGLSGANVLTF,TGCAGCGTTGAAGGTCTCTCTGGGGCCAACGTCCTGACTTTC
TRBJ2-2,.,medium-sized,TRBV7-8,CASSLGRQYTGELFF,TGTGCCAGCAGCTTAGGCAGACAGTACACCGGGGAGCTGTTTTTT
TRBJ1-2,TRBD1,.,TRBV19,CASSMWTGPPDGYTF,TGTGCCAGTAGTATGTGGACAGGCCCTCCAGATGGCTACACCTTC
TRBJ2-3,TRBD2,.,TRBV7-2,CASSLASHVAGGGISDTQYF,TGTGCCAGCAGCTTAGCAAGTCACGTAGCGGGGGGGGGTATTTCAGATACGCAGTATTTT
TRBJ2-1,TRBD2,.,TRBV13,CASSFVSSGTYNEQFF,TGTGCCAGCAGCTTTGTATCTAGCGGGACGTACAATGAGCAGTTCTTC
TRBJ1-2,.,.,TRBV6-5,CASSYSPVSGYTF,TGTGCCAGCAGTTACTCGCCCGTATCCGGCTACACCTTC
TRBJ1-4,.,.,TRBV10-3,CAIGDRDTGRMSEKLFF,TGTGCCATCGGTGATCGGGACACAGGTCGAATGAGTGAAAAACTGTTTTTT
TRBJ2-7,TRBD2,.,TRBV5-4,CASSLIAGGSSYEQYF,TGTGCCAGCAGCTTAATAGCGGGAGGCAGCTCCTACGAGCAGTACTTC
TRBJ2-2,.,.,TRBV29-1,CSVEGGTPNTGELFF,TGCAGCGTTGAAGGGGGGACACCAAACACCGGGGAGCTGTTTTTT
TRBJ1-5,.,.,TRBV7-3,CASRKRGRGLEPQHF,TGTGCCAGCAGAAAGCGGGGGCGAGGATTAGAGCCCCAGCATTTT
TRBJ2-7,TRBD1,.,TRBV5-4,CASSLGDRGYEQYF,TGTGCCAGCAGCTTGGGGGACAGGGGCTACGAGCAGTACTTC
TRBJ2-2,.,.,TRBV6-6,CASSPSTGELFF,TGTGCCAGCAGCCCAAGCACCGGGGAGCTGTTTTTT
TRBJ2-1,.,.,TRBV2,CASSNNEQFF,TGTGCCAGCAGTAACAATGAGCAGTTCTTC
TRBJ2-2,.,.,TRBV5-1,CASSLGPNTGELFF,TGCGCCAGCAGCTTGGGACCAAACACCGGGGAGCTGTTTTTT
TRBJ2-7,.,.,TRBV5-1,CASSGEQYF,TGCGCCAGCAGCGGAGAGCAGTACTTC
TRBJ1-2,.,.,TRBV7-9,CASSLPTAFYGYTF,TGTGCCAGCAGCTTACCGACAGCGTTCTATGGCTACACCTTC
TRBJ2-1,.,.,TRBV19,CASSILFGGHNEQFF,TGTGCCAGTAGTATCCTGTTCGGGGGCCACAATGAGCAGTTCTTC
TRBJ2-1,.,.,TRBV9,CASSVVGDEQFF,TGTGCCAGCAGCGTAGTTGGCGATGAGCAGTTCTTC
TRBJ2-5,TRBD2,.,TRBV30,CAWSVRASGRETQYF,TGTGCCTGGAGTGTACGGGCTAGCGGGAGGGAGACCCAGTACTTC
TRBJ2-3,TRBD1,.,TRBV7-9,CASSLGPQGTDRADTQYF,TGTGCCAGCAGCTTGGGCCCACAGGGGACCGATAGGGCAGATACGCAGTATTTT
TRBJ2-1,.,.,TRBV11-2,CASSEYWRGSPYNEQFF,TGTGCCAGCAGCGAGTACTGGCGGGGATCCCCCTACAATGAGCAGTTCTTC
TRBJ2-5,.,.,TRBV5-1,CASSGTGAAQTQYF,TGCGCCAGCAGCGGAACGGGAGCTGCACAGACCCAGTACTTC
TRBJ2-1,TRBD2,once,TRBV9,CASSVGGGDFNEQFF,TGTGCCAGCAGCGTCGGCGGGGGGGATTTCAATGAGCAGTTCTTC
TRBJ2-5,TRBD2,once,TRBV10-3,CAISESFSGEEETQYF,TGTGCCATCAGTGAGTCATTTAGCGGGGAAGAAGAGACCCAGTACTTC
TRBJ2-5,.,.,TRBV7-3,CASSLLGGPGETQYF,TGTGCCAGCAGCCTGCTGGGGGGGCCTGGAGAGACCCAGTACTTC